The clone carrying this T cell receptor (beta chain) was recorded at least ten times. TCRdb re-analysed the 5' RACE reads in MiXCR, keeping a single row per CDR3 protein. The sample records hundreds of thousands of distinct CDR3 sequences, around 6.1% being singletons. The V segment lost 3 bases and the J segment 1 base; nucleotides outside the gene matches: 8. The CDR3 runs 18 residues. The germline V gene encodes CDR1 SGHAT and CDR2 FQNNGV. The source of the sample is a study of identical twins. Material for sequencing was naive T cells sorted from blood. The clonotype originates from a man aged 18 to 29 in good health. The chain links TRBV11-2 to TRBJ2-3; 12 bases match TRBD2. The CDR3 nucleotides are TGTGCCAGCAGCTTCAACCCTCCTAGCGGGAGGGGCACAGATACGCAGTATTTT. It is translated as CASSFNPPSGRGTDTQYF.